This is a list of T cell receptor beta chains from one sample in a study of T cells expressing NK-cell markers. Reanalyzing the 5' RACE reads, TCRdb keeps one entry per CDR3 protein, without DNA. Its table records about 440,000 distinct CDR3 sequences. Sequenced: blood T cells: a sorted CD56 or NKG2C T cell subset, CD4+ or CD8+ T cells, or bulk PBMC T cells (not recorded which). All receptors come from a woman between 18 and 69 years old in good health. CDR3s include the opening cysteine and the closing phenylalanine or tryptophan.

CDR3aa: CASSLGGPRDEQFF; j_gene: TRBJ2-1; v_gene: TRBV5-4
CDR3aa: CASSTDRVSYEQYF; j_gene: TRBJ2-7; v_gene: TRBV28
CDR3aa: CASSVSGRTDTQYF; j_gene: TRBJ2-3; v_gene: TRBV7-2
CDR3aa: CASSSGHTPTDTQYF; j_gene: TRBJ2-3; v_gene: TRBV7-8
CDR3aa: CASTPMRQGYNEQFF; j_gene: TRBJ2-1; v_gene: TRBV7-9
CDR3aa: CASRGGGTDTQYF; j_gene: TRBJ2-3; v_gene: TRBV19
CDR3aa: CASSLGQGGTDTQYF; j_gene: TRBJ2-3; v_gene: TRBV28
CDR3aa: CASSLTTARSGNTLYF; j_gene: TRBJ1-3; v_gene: TRBV12-3/TRBV12-4
CDR3aa: CASSPDRGNSPLHF; j_gene: TRBJ1-6; v_gene: TRBV12-3/TRBV12-4
CDR3aa: CASSLLGIGLAGGPSTDTQYF; j_gene: TRBJ2-3; v_gene: TRBV5-1
CDR3aa: CASSQDPGQPETQYF; j_gene: TRBJ2-5; v_gene: TRBV4-2
CDR3aa: CASSLGDRPVNEQFF; j_gene: TRBJ2-1; v_gene: TRBV5-1
CDR3aa: CSAIPQGENTGELFF; j_gene: TRBJ2-2; v_gene: TRBV20-1
CDR3aa: CASSPLTSGGADTQYF; j_gene: TRBJ2-3; v_gene: TRBV5-4
CDR3aa: CASSFRAGKDYGYTF; j_gene: TRBJ1-2; v_gene: TRBV6-5
CDR3aa: CAISGGASNQPQHF; j_gene: TRBJ1-5; v_gene: TRBV10-3
CDR3aa: CSARVGGRAGEQYF; j_gene: TRBJ2-7; v_gene: TRBV20-1
CDR3aa: CASSLSTSGSTYNEQFF; j_gene: TRBJ2-1; v_gene: TRBV18
CDR3aa: CASSLGGLITEAFF; j_gene: TRBJ1-1; v_gene: TRBV27
CDR3aa: CSAANHPLTDTQYF; j_gene: TRBJ2-3; v_gene: TRBV20-1
CDR3aa: CSARDTRLGGGYTF; j_gene: TRBJ1-2; v_gene: TRBV20-1
CDR3aa: CASSFWTRGEKLFF; j_gene: TRBJ1-4; v_gene: TRBV5-6
CDR3aa: CASSVVRGPTDTQYF; j_gene: TRBJ2-3; v_gene: TRBV9
CDR3aa: CASSRPSGPYNEQFF; j_gene: TRBJ2-1; v_gene: TRBV12-3/TRBV12-4
CDR3aa: CASRRTSGTDTQYF; j_gene: TRBJ2-3; v_gene: TRBV6-2/TRBV6-3
CDR3aa: CATSSRRVSGANVLTF; j_gene: TRBJ2-6; v_gene: TRBV15
CDR3aa: CASSLAGRSEQYF; j_gene: TRBJ2-7; v_gene: TRBV5-1
CDR3aa: CASSPRLVYEQYF; j_gene: TRBJ2-7; v_gene: TRBV28
CDR3aa: CSALATGGRSDTQYF; j_gene: TRBJ2-3; v_gene: TRBV20-1
CDR3aa: CASSTPGASTDTQYF; j_gene: TRBJ2-3; v_gene: TRBV19
CDR3aa: CSARDPNWDRGTEAFF; j_gene: TRBJ1-1; v_gene: TRBV20-1
CDR3aa: CSVRRGGGTEAFF; j_gene: TRBJ1-1; v_gene: TRBV20-1
CDR3aa: CASRIAGGGSEERDEQFF; j_gene: TRBJ2-1; v_gene: TRBV6-2/TRBV6-3
CDR3aa: CASDTGGRIADTQYF; j_gene: TRBJ2-3; v_gene: TRBV7-9
CDR3aa: CASSPPSGPPGSTQYF; j_gene: TRBJ2-3; v_gene: TRBV18
CDR3aa: CASSPGTGFAEQFF; j_gene: TRBJ2-1; v_gene: TRBV7-2
CDR3aa: CASRPNPGRNTEAFF; j_gene: TRBJ1-1; v_gene: TRBV5-1
CDR3aa: CASTEQTGISSLHF; j_gene: TRBJ1-6; v_gene: TRBV6-1
CDR3aa: CASSVGPTYSGSEQFF; j_gene: TRBJ2-1; v_gene: TRBV5-6
CDR3aa: CSARDGSGANVLTF; j_gene: TRBJ2-6; v_gene: TRBV20-1
CDR3aa: CASSFTWGVNTGELFF; j_gene: TRBJ2-2; v_gene: TRBV6-5
CDR3aa: CASSRATSLWGEETQYF; j_gene: TRBJ2-5; v_gene: TRBV6-1
CDR3aa: CSADLFEFGTDTQYF; j_gene: TRBJ2-3; v_gene: TRBV20-1
CDR3aa: CASSPEFNQPQHF; j_gene: TRBJ1-5; v_gene: TRBV6-2/TRBV6-3
CDR3aa: CSVEIVATSSYEQYF; j_gene: TRBJ2-7; v_gene: TRBV29-1
CDR3aa: CASSLDLEETQYF; j_gene: TRBJ2-5; v_gene: TRBV5-6
CDR3aa: CAWDPGVSDTQYF; j_gene: TRBJ2-3; v_gene: TRBV30
CDR3aa: CSARDLLGEYTEAFF; j_gene: TRBJ1-1; v_gene: TRBV20-1
CDR3aa: CASSQERRNTGELFF; j_gene: TRBJ2-2; v_gene: TRBV4-3